This T cell receptor (beta chain) is drawn from a study of beta chain features in type 1 diabetes. This clone has just a few counts. Every isolated RNA sample was fully reverse transcribed, so sequencing captured expressed TCRB transcripts. The method was immunoSEQ multiplex PCR; TCRdb's version includes in-frame clones alone and lacks a portion of them. The table shows about 340,000 clones, with approximately 8% occurring only once. Stem cell-like memory, regulatory, central memory and naive CD4+ cells were sorted via CD45RO/CCR7/CD25/CD127/CD95/CD27. V shed 3 bases, J shed 3 bases, and the junction held 11 bases outside the gene matches. Germline lookup yields CDR1 SGHTA and CDR2 FQGNSA. The CDR3 is 17 amino acids.

The sequence came from a woman between 18 and 30 years old in good health. Sequenced material: central memory CD4+ T cells from blood. V is TRBV7-2 and J is TRBJ2-3; 8 bases agree with TRBD2. The CDR3: CASSLNSGIGGTDTQYF. The CDR3 DNA is TGTGCCAGCAGCTTGAATAGCGGGATTGGGGGAACAGATACGCAGTATTTT.